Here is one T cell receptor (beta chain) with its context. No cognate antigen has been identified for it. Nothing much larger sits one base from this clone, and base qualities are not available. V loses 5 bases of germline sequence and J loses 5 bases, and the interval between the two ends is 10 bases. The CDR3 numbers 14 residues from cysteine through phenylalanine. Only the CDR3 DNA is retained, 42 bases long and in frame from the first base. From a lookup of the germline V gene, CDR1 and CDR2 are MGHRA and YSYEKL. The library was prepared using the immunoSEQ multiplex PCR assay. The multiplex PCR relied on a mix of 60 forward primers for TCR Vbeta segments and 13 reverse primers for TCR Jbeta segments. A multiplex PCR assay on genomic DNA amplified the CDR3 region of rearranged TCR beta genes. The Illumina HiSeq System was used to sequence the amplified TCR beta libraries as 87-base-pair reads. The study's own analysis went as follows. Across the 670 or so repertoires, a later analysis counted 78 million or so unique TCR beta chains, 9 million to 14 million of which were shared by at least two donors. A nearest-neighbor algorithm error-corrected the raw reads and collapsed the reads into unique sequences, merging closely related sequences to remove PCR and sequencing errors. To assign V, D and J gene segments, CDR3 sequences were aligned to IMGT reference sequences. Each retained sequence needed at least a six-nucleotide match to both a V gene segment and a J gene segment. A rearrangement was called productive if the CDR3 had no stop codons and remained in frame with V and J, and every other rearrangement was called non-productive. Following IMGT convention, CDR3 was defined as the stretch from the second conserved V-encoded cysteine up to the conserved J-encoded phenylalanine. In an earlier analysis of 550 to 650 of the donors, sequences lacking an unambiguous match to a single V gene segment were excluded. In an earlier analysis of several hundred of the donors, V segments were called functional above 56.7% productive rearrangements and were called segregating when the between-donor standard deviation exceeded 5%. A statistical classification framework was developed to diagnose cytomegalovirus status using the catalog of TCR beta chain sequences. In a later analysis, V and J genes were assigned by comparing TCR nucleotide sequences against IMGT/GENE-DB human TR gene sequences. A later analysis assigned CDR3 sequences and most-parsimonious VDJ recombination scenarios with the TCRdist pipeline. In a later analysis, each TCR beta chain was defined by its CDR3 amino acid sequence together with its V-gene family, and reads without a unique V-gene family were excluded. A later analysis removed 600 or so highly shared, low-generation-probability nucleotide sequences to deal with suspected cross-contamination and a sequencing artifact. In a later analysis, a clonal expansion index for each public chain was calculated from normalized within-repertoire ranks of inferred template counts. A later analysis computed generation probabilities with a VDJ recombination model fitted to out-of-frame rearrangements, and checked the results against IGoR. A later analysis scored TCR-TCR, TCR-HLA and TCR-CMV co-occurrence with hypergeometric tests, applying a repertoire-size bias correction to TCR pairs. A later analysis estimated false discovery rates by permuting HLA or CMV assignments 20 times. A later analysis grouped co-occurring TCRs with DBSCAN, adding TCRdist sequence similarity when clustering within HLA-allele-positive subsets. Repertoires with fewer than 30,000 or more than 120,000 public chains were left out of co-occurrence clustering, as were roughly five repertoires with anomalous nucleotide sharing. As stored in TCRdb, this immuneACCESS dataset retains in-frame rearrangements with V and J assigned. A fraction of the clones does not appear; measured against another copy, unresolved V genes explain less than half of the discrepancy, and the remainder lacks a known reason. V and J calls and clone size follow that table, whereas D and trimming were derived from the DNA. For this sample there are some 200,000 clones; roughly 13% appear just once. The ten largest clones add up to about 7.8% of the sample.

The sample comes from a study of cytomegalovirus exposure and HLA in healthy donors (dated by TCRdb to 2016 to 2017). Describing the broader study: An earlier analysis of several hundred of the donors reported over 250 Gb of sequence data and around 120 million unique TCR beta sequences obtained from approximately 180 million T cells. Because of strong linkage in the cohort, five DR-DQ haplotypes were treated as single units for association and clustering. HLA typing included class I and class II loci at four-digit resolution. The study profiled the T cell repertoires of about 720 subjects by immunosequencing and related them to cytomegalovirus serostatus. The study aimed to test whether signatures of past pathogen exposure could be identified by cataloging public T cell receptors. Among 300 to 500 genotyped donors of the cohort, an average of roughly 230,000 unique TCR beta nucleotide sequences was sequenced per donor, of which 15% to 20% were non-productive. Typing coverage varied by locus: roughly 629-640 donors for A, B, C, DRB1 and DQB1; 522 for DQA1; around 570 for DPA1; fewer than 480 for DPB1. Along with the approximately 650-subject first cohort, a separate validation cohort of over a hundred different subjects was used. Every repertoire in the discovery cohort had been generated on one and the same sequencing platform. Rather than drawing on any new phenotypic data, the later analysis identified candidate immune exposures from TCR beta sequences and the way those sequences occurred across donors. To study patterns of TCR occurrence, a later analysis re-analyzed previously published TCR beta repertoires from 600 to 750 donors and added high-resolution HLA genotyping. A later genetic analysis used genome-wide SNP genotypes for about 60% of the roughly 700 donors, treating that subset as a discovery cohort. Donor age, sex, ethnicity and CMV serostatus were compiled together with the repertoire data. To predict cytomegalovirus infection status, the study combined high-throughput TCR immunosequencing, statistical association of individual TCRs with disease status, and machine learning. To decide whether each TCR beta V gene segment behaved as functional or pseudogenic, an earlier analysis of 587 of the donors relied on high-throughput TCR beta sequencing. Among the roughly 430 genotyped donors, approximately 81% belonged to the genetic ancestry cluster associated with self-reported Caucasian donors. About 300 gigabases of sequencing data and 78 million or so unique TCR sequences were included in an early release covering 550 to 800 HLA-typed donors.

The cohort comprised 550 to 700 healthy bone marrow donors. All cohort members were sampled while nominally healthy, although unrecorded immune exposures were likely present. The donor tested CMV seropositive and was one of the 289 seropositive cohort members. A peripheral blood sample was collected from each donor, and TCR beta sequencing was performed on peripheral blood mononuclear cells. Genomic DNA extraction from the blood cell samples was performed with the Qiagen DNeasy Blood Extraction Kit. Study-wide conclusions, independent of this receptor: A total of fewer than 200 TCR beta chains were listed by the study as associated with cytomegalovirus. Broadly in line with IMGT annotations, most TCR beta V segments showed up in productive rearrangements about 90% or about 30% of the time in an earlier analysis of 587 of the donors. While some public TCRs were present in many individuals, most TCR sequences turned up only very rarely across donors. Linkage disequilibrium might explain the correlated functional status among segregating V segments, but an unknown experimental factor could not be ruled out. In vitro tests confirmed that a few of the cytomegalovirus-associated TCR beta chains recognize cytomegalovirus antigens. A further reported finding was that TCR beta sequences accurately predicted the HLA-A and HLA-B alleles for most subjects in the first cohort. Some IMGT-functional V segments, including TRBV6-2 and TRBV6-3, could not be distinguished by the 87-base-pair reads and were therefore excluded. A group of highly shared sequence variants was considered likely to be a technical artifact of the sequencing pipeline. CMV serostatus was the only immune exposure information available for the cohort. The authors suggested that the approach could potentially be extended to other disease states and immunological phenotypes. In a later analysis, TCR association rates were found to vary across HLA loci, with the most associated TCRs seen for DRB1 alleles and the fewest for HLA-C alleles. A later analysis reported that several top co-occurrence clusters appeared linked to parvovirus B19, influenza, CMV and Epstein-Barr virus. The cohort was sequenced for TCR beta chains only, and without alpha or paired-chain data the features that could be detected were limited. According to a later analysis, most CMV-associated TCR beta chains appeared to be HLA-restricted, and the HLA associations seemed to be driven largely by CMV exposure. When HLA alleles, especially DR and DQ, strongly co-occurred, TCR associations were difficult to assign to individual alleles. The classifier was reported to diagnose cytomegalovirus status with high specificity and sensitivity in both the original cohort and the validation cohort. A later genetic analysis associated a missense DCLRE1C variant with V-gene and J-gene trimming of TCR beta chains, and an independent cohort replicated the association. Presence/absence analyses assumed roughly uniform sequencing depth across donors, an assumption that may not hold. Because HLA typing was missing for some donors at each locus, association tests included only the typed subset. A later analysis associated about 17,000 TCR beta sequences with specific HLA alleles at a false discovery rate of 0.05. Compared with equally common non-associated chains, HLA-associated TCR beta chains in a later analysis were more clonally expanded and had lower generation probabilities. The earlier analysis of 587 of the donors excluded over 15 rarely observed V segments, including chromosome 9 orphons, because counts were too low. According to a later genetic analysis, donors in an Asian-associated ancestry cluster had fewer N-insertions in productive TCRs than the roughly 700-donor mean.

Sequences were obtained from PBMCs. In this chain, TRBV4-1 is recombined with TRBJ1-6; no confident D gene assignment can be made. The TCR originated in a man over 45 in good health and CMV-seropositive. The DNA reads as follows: TGCGCCAGCAGCTATGGAGAAGATAATTCACCCCTCCACTTT. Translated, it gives CASSYGEDNSPLHF.